This entry features one T cell receptor beta chain sequence. Germline CDR1 and CDR2: SGDLS and YYNGEE. With 2 bases clipped from V and 4 bases from J, the junction kept 7 bases outside the gene matches. The CDR3 has 16 residues. This record comes from a study of T cell changes during pregnancy in multiple sclerosis. TCRdb's copy holds only in-frame clones and misses some; the assay was immunoSEQ multiplex PCR. The data contain 70,000 to 100,000 clones, almost 95% of them singletons. The clonotype was recovered from a female donor with multiple sclerosis, enrolled in a pregnancy study. The material sequenced was peripheral blood, taken in the third trimester of pregnancy. V gene TRBV9 combines with J gene TRBJ2-2; 8 bases fit TRBD1. The CDR3 DNA follows: TGTGCCAGCAGCGTGGGGCAGGGGGCTTCCACCGGGGAGCTGTTTTTT. Its protein is CASSVGQGASTGELFF. The full variable domain, with the rest looked up from reference TRBV9 and TRBJ2-2, is DSGVTQTPKHLITATGQRVTLRCSPRSGDLSVYWYQQSLDQGLQFLIQYYNGEERAKGNILERFSAQQFPDLHSELNLSSLELGDSALYFCASSVGQGASTGELFFGEGSRLTVL.